This T cell receptor beta chain was profiled in a study of T cell clonality in common variable immunodeficiency. Findings of the study overall: CVID subjects shared fewer TCRbeta clones than healthy controls did. Reportedly, TCR beta sequences from common variable immunodeficiency showed fewer deletions and N-nucleotide insertions.

Clones were read by immunoSEQ multiplex PCR, and TCRdb kept only the in-frame ones, dropping some. Recorded here are 30,000 to 40,000 clones, none singletons. Germline CDR1 reads LGHNA; CDR2 reads YNFKEQ. The CDR3 consists of 16 residues. V was clipped by 0 bases and J by 2 bases, with 12 bases between them. This clone was observed many times. What it recognizes is unknown. Sequencing ends 3 residues short of the CDR3 end; the germline J gene provides the rest. Patients and controls were mostly of Caucasian heritage. This receptor was obtained from a person aged 18 to 75 in good health. Sequenced sample: peripheral blood mononuclear cells. The chain recombines TRBV4-2 with TRBJ2-3, with unresolved D. Partial CDR3 DNA: TGTGCCAGCAGCCAAGACTTTCTACAGAACACAGATACG. Its translation is CASSQDFLQNTDT. The CDR3 in its entirety is CASSQDFLQNTDTQYF.